This T cell receptor (beta chain) was sequenced during a study of OX40 agonist ivuxolimab in advanced cancers. The CDR3 totals 12 residues. V lost 8 bases and J 7 bases, leaving 14 bases between the germline ends. Germline loops: CDR1 SGHTA, CDR2 FQGNSA. The method was immunoSEQ multiplex PCR; TCRdb's version includes in-frame clones alone and lacks a portion of them. The repertoire holds tens of thousands of clones, with about 81% as singletons. The source is an adult with an advanced solid tumor such as melanoma, head and neck, liver or kidney cancer. This chain links TRBV7-2 with TRBJ2-5, with a weak D call TRBD1 (5 bases). The starting material was CD4+ or CD8+ T cells sorted from blood, obtained in a trial of the OX40 agonist ivuxolimab. The CDR3 spells CASGAEPRTQYF. CDR3 DNA: TGTGCCAGCGGGGCGGAGCCCCGGACCCAGTACTTC.